These 18 T cell receptor beta chains were sequenced from one sample in a study of identical twins. TCRdb redid the calling of the 5' RACE reads with MiXCR, one entry per CDR3 protein. The sample includes 200,000 to 250,000 distinct CDR3 sequences, about 6.7% of them seen just once. In addition, the sample was reused for a study of T cells expressing NK-cell markers.

The sequenced sample was CD8+ T cells sorted from blood. These receptors all come from a woman younger than 35 in good health.

In its sample, this clonotype was seen a few times. The chain combines TRBV7-9 with TRBJ1-2; tentatively, D is TRBD1 (5 bases). The CDR3 is made up of 15 amino acids. The germline V and J ends were trimmed by 0 bases and 4 bases, with 12 bases remaining between them. The germline gives CDR1 SEHNR, CDR2 FQNEAQ (reference sequence). The CDR3 is CASSLAQGPIYGYTF. CDR3 nucleotides: TGTGCCAGCAGCTTAGCGCAGGGACCAATCTATGGCTACACCTTC.

This CDR3 is CASSSGRSYEQYF. CDR3 coding DNA: TGTGCCAGCAGCTCCGGTAGGTCCTACGAGCAGTACTTC. J is TRBJ2-7 and V is TRBV13; D is undetermined. This CDR3 comprises 13 residues. CDR1 PRHDT and CDR2 FYEKMQ come from the germline V gene (reference sequence). The V gene lost 4 bases and the J gene lost 1 base, with 8 bases spanning the gap. Full variable domain (remainder filled in from reference TRBV13 and TRBJ2-7): AAGVIQSPRHLIKEKRETATLKCYPIPRHDTVYWYQQGPGQDPQFLISFYEKMQSDKGSIPDRFSAQQFSDYHSELNMSSLELGDSALYFCASSSGRSYEQYFGPGTRLTVT.

This clonotype was counted many times. CDR3 sequence (DNA): TGTGCCAGCAGCGGGCGGCTAGCGGGACCCTTCTCTGGGGCCAACGTCCTGACTTTC. Translating gives CASSGRLAGPFSGANVLTF. The J gene is TRBJ2-6, the V gene TRBV9, with 9 bases fitting TRBD2. In germline, CDR1 is SGDLS, CDR2 YYNGEE. The CDR3 spans 19 residues. The ends lost 3 bases at V and 0 bases at J; junction bases unmatched: 10.

The V call is TRBV7-9, the J call TRBJ1-2; D might be TRBD1 (6 bases). V was cut by 0 bases and J by 3 bases, with 14 bases left in between. The V gene's germline CDR1 is SEHNR and CDR2 FQNEAQ (reference sequence). This CDR3 is built from 16 residues. CDR3 region: CASSLALGQGYYGYTF. The CDR3 DNA is TGTGCCAGCAGCTTAGCCCTCGGCCAGGGGTACTATGGCTACACCTTC.

The CDR3 loop is CSVGSVGEKLFF. The CDR3 nucleotides are TGCAGCGTTGGCAGCGTAGGTGAAAAACTGTTTTTT. This chain links TRBV29-1 with TRBJ1-4; no clear D. The V gene lost 4 bases and the J gene lost 7 bases, with 10 bases spanning the gap. The germline V gene encodes CDR1 SQVTM and CDR2 ANQGSEA. The CDR3 runs to 12 residues.

This clonotype was observed at least ten times. The chain carries TRBV16 and TRBJ2-7; D is undetermined. The V and J ends lost 0 bases and 0 bases respectively, with 15 bases between them. Germline loops: CDR1 KGHSY, CDR2 FQNENV. The CDR3 has 17 residues. The CDR3 coding sequence is TGTGCCAGCAGCCAATCGATTGAGGACCAACCCTCCTACGAGCAGTACTTC. It specifies CASSQSIEDQPSYEQYF.

This chain connects TRBV7-9 to TRBJ2-1, with D uncertain. Germline CDR1 and CDR2: SEHNR and FQNEAQ (reference sequence). The CDR3 sequence is 12 residues long. The germline V and J ends were trimmed by 3 bases and 6 bases, with 6 bases remaining between them. CDR3 nucleotides: TGTGCCAGCAGCTTCTCGGCCAATGAGCAGTTCTTC. The encoded protein is CASSFSANEQFF.

This clonotype was seen ten or more times. The chain employs TRBV9 and TRBJ2-1; 9 bases are shared with TRBD2. V lost 0 bases to trimming and J lost 9 bases; unmatched junction nucleotides: 10. Germline lookup yields CDR1 SGDLS and CDR2 YYNGEE. This CDR3 is 16 amino acids long. The CDR3 nucleotides read TGTGCCAGCAGCGTAGTTTTCCTAGCGGGGACGAGTGAGCAGTTCTTC. This translates into CASSVVFLAGTSEQFF.

The sample holds a few counts of this clonotype. This chain links TRBV6-1 with TRBJ2-1; no clear D gene. Germline lookup yields CDR1 MNHNS and CDR2 SASEGT. V lost 7 bases and J 7 bases, leaving 5 bases between the germline ends. The CDR3 totals 10 residues. This CDR3 is CASKVNEQFF. The CDR3 DNA follows: TGTGCCAGCAAGGTAAATGAGCAGTTCTTC.

This clonotype occurred a few times. The chain joins TRBV7-8 to TRBJ2-1, with D possibly being TRBD1 (5 bases). The length of the CDR3 is 15 residues. Trimming removed 4 bases from V and 4 bases from J, with 14 bases in between. Germline lookup yields CDR1 SGHVS and CDR2 FQNEAQ. The CDR3 bases are TGTGCCAGCAGCTCGACAGCAACTACTTACAATGAGCAGTTCTTC. It yields the protein CASSSTATTYNEQFF.

This clonotype was seen ten or more times. The V and J genes are TRBV6-2 or TRBV6-3 and TRBJ2-2; 8 bases align to TRBD2. The CDR3 covers 14 residues. V lost 7 bases, J lost 5 bases, and 6 bases stayed unmatched. Germline CDR1 is MNHEY and CDR2 is SVGEGT. The CDR3 here is CASKAGVRTGELFF. As DNA, the CDR3 is TGTGCCAGCAAAGCGGGAGTTCGAACCGGGGAGCTGTTTTTT.

This chain connects TRBV15 to TRBJ2-3; TRBD2 aligns across 11 bases. Germline V gives CDR1 LNHNV, CDR2 YYDKDF (reference sequence). This CDR3 region has 17 residues. Trimming took 0 bases from V and 2 from J; bases not matched to a gene: 4. CDR3: CATSRDLAGGFTDTQYF. The CDR3 nucleotides read TGTGCCACCAGCAGAGATCTAGCGGGGGGATTCACAGATACGCAGTATTTT.

This clonotype was counted many times. The rearrangement joins TRBV5-1 to TRBJ2-3, with no clear D. The CDR3 consists of 15 residues. The V end was cut by 0 bases, the J end by 2 bases, with 10 bases between. Germline V CDR1 and CDR2: SGHRS, YFSETQ. CDR3 coding DNA: TGCGCCAGCAGCTTGGTTATCCAACTCACAGATACGCAGTATTTT. Protein sequence: CASSLVIQLTDTQYF.

The chain uses TRBV5-5 and TRBJ2-7; D is unresolved. There are 11 residues in the CDR3. Germline CDR1 and CDR2: SGHKS and YYEKEE (reference sequence). V shed 4 bases and J shed 3 bases, with 5 bases lying between them. The CDR3 nucleotides read TGTGCCAGCAGCCAACACTACGAGCAGTACTTC. Its protein product is CASSQHYEQYF.

The V gene is TRBV4-3, the J gene TRBJ2-3; 8 bases line up with TRBD2. Germline CDR1 LGHNA, CDR2 YSLEER. The CDR3 runs to 15 residues. Germline trimming cut 5 bases from V and 0 bases from J; bases unmatched to any gene: 4. The CDR3 spells CASSKLAASTDTQYF. CDR3 nucleotides: TGCGCCAGCAGCAAACTAGCGGCTAGCACAGATACGCAGTATTTT.

This clonotype came up many times. The J gene is TRBJ1-1, the V gene TRBV2; TRBD1 matches at 7 bases. Trimming cost V 4 bases and J 8 bases; bases outside gene matches: 10. The germline V gene encodes CDR1 SNHLY and CDR2 FYNNEI. This CDR3 region has 14 residues. CDR3 sequence (DNA): TGTGCCAGCAGTGGGCTGGGACAGCGATTCGAAGCTTTCTTT. It is translated as CASSGLGQRFEAFF.

On this clonotype: An end of the junction differs from the germline gene, which may be a read error. The gene calls are TRBV12-3 or TRBV12-4 and TRBJ2-5, with TRBD1 identical over 9 bases. The CDR3 contains 14 residues. CDR3 DNA sequence: TGTACCAGCAGTTTCACAGGGGGCGAAGAGACCCAGTACTTC. This sequence encodes CTSSFTGGEETQYF.

On this clonotype: The conserved closing phenylalanine or tryptophan is absent in this CDR3, likely reflecting a read error. This rearrangement joins TRBV7-9 to TRBJ2-5, with a possible D match to TRBD2 (5 bases). CDR3 size: 15 residues. Germline V CDR1 and CDR2: SEHNR, FQNEAQ (reference sequence). Deletions cut 8 bases from V and 2 bases from J, with 18 bases between. In nucleotides, the CDR3 is TGTGCCAGCCTAGACCGGCAGAGAGGGCAAGAGACCCAGTACTCC. This sequence encodes CASLDRQRGQETQYS.